Listed below are T cell receptor beta chains from one sample, sequenced in a study of blood T cell repertoires in COVID-19. Data came from immunoSEQ multiplex PCR; TCRdb stores just in-frame clones and leaves some out. The sample consists of about 120,000 clones, 85% to 90% of them appearing once. The sequenced material came from peripheral blood. The receptors stem from a human donor with acute or convalescent COVID-19. The donor label of this sample is uncertain. CDR3s include the opening cysteine and the closing phenylalanine or tryptophan. D genes are given only for firm matches. Clone size is shown for a subset of rows, as once, few, many or a class of expanded clone.

j_call	v_call	clone_size	d_call	cdr3_nt	cdr3_aa
TRBJ1-2	TRBV5-4	.	.	TGTGCCAGCAGCTCGGGACACTACTATGGCTACACCTTC	CASSSGHYYGYTF
TRBJ2-1	TRBV5-4	.	.	TGTGCCAGCAGCAGACAATCCTACAATGAGCAGTTCTTC	CASSRQSYNEQFF
TRBJ2-1	TRBV5-1	once	TRBD2	TGCGCCAGCAGCTCCGGACTAGCGGGAGGGCGGAATGAGCAGTTCTTC	CASSSGLAGGRNEQFF
TRBJ2-3	TRBV6-2/TRBV6-3	.	TRBD2	TGTGCCAGCACCCCCGGACTAGCGGTTACTGATCACCCCACAGATACGCAGTATTTT	CASTPGLAVTDHPTDTQYF
TRBJ2-3	TRBV27	.	.	TGTGCCAGCAGTATACAGGGAACAGATACGCAGTATTTT	CASSIQGTDTQYF
TRBJ2-3	TRBV28	.	TRBD2	TGTGCCAGCATAGGGTGGCTAGCGGGAACAGATACGCAGTATTTT	CASIGWLAGTDTQYF
TRBJ1-4	TRBV7-2	.	TRBD1	TGTGCCAGCAGCTCCCGACAGGGGGCGGATGAAAAACTGTTTTTT	CASSSRQGADEKLFF
TRBJ1-5	TRBV4-1	once	.	TGCGCCAGCAGTCCTCCAGGGGTTCATCAGCCCCAGCATTTT	CASSPPGVHQPQHF
TRBJ1-2	TRBV12-3/TRBV12-4	.	.	TGTGCCAGCAGCCCCGGACAGTTCGGCTACACCTTC	CASSPGQFGYTF
TRBJ1-2	TRBV18	few	TRBD1	TGTGCCAGCTCACCCGGACAGGAAGTCTATGGCTACACCTTC	CASSPGQEVYGYTF
TRBJ2-6	TRBV28	.	TRBD2	TGTGCCAGCAGAGCGGGAGATGGGGCCAACGTCCTGACTTTC	CASRAGDGANVLTF
TRBJ1-2	TRBV12-3/TRBV12-4	.	TRBD1	TGTGCCAGCAGTTTGGGACAGGGCTATGGCTACACCTTC	CASSLGQGYGYTF
TRBJ1-2	TRBV9	.	TRBD1	TGTGCCAGCAGCGTAAATGCAGGGGGTGTTTATGGCTACACCTTC	CASSVNAGGVYGYTF
TRBJ2-1	TRBV11-1	.	TRBD2	TGTGCCAGCAGCTCCCCGGGACTACGGGTTTACAATGAGCAGTTCTTC	CASSSPGLRVYNEQFF
TRBJ2-2	TRBV9	.	.	TGTGCCAGCACTAGAGGGGGGGCGCCTGACGGGGAGCTGTTTTTT	CASTRGGAPDGELFF
TRBJ1-2	TRBV7-2	.	.	TGTGCCAGCAGCCCATCCAGCCTTGGGGGGGGCCTTTACTATGGCTACACCTTC	CASSPSSLGGGLYYGYTF
TRBJ2-1	TRBV2	.	.	TGTGCCAGCAGTGTCCTAGAGCAGTTCTTC	CASSVLEQFF
TRBJ1-1	TRBV5-4	few	TRBD1	TGTGCCAGCAGCTTTCCGACAGGGGTGAACACTGAAGCTTTCTTT	CASSFPTGVNTEAFF
TRBJ2-3	TRBV4-3	.	.	TGCGCCAGCAGCCGGCTAGGGGCAGATACGCAGTATTTT	CASSRLGADTQYF
TRBJ2-3	TRBV5-5	.	.	TGTGCCAGCAGCTTGACTTTGACAGATACGCAGTATTTT	CASSLTLTDTQYF
TRBJ2-5	TRBV30	.	.	TGTGCCTGGAGTGTACTAGGTATCCAAGAGACCCAGTACTTC	CAWSVLGIQETQYF
TRBJ2-7	TRBV27	.	TRBD1	TGTGCCAGCAGGCGCAGACAGGGCCTGCCCTACGAGCAGTACTTC	CASRRRQGLPYEQYF
TRBJ1-4	TRBV19	once	.	TGTGCCAGTAGTAAGGAGCGGTCGGAGGAAAAACTGTTTTTT	CASSKERSEEKLFF
TRBJ2-3	TRBV12-3/TRBV12-4	.	.	TGTGCCAGCAGTTTTTGGGGGGCAGATACGCAGTATTTT	CASSFWGADTQYF
TRBJ2-6	TRBV5-4	.	TRBD2	TGTGCCAGCAGCCTTGGGGGGGAAGCCACCTTCTTCGGGGCCAACGTCCTGACTTTC	CASSLGGEATFFGANVLTF
TRBJ2-3	TRBV19	.	TRBD2	TGTGCCACCAGGACTAGCGGGAGCACAGATACGCAGTATTTT	CATRTSGSTDTQYF
TRBJ1-2	TRBV19	.	TRBD1	TGTGCCAGTATCCTAACCGGGACAGGGGGAGGCTATGGCTACACCTTC	CASILTGTGGGYGYTF
TRBJ2-5	TRBV18	.	TRBD2	TGTGCCAGCTCACCACGGGAGGGCTTGGGAGAGACCCAGTACTTC	CASSPREGLGETQYF
TRBJ1-1	TRBV18	.	.	TGTGCCAGCTCACCCCCCGTAGCTAGGGGCACTGAAGCTTTCTTT	CASSPPVARGTEAFF
TRBJ2-7	TRBV28	.	TRBD2	TGTGCCAGCAGTTTACCCAGGGGTAGCGGGGCCTACGAGCAGTACTTC	CASSLPRGSGAYEQYF
TRBJ2-7	TRBV7-2	.	TRBD2	TGTGCCAGCCACCCCAGGGGCGGGGGGACCTACGAGCAGTACTTC	CASHPRGGGTYEQYF
TRBJ1-1	TRBV2	.	.	TGTGCCAGCACTAAGGACAAAAACACTGAAGCTTTCTTT	CASTKDKNTEAFF
TRBJ2-7	TRBV7-2	.	.	TGTGCCAGCAGCTTGCGGGTCGACCGGCAATACGAGCAGTACTTC	CASSLRVDRQYEQYF
TRBJ2-4	TRBV4-1	.	TRBD1	TGCGCCAGCAGCCAAGATCCGACAGGGGCGTACGTAGCCAAAAACATTCAGTACTTC	CASSQDPTGAYVAKNIQYF
TRBJ1-5	TRBV18	.	.	TGTGCCAGCTCACCTAGTGAGGATCAGCCCCAGCATTTT	CASSPSEDQPQHF
TRBJ2-1	TRBV11-2	.	.	TGTGCCAGCAGCTTAGTTCTACTAGTCGACAATGAGCAGTTCTTC	CASSLVLLVDNEQFF
TRBJ2-1	TRBV20-1	.	.	TGCAGTGCTAATCGACAGATCGAACAGTTCTTC	CSANRQIEQFF
TRBJ2-7	TRBV7-6	once	.	TGTGCCAGCAGCTCCCTCGTGGGGCAGCGTCCCTACGAGCAGTACTTC	CASSSLVGQRPYEQYF
TRBJ2-7	TRBV7-8	.	TRBD2	TGTGCCAGCAGCCCCCAGGCGGGGGTCGAGCAGTACTTC	CASSPQAGVEQYF
TRBJ1-2	TRBV2	.	TRBD1	TGTGCCAGCAGCCAGGGACAGGAGAATGGCTACACCTTC	CASSQGQENGYTF
TRBJ1-2	TRBV3-1/TRBV3-2	.	.	TGTGCCAGCAGCCAAGTGTATGGGGGCAACTATGGCTACACCTTC	CASSQVYGGNYGYTF
TRBJ1-4	TRBV19	.	.	TGTGCCAGCAGTGAGCATTTGGCAACTAATGAAAAACTGTTTTTT	CASSEHLATNEKLFF
TRBJ1-4	TRBV15	.	.	TGTGCCACCAGCAGAGATCGGGGTTCGGGTGAAAAACTGTTTTTT	CATSRDRGSGEKLFF
TRBJ2-1	TRBV10-3	.	TRBD2	TGTGCCATCAGTGGACTAGCGGGGGGGGGCGGCTCCTACAATGAGCAGTTCTTC	CAISGLAGGGGSYNEQFF
TRBJ1-3	TRBV28	.	.	TGTGCCAGCAGTTCGGGTGACTGGAACACCATATATTTT	CASSSGDWNTIYF